These 25 T cell receptor beta chains originate from one sample sequenced in a study of cytomegalovirus exposure and HLA in healthy donors. PCR employed 60 Vbeta and 13 Jbeta primers. Only in-frame clones appear in the TCRdb table, and some are missing; sequencing was by immunoSEQ multiplex PCR. The sample contains approximately 42,000 clones, 81% of which appear only once. The specimen sequenced was PBMCs. The receptors derive from a middle-aged man in good health and CMV-seronegative.

The V call is TRBV12-2, the J call TRBJ2-7; the table calls TRBD1, which could not be checked here. TRBV12-2 is annotated as a pseudogene. The CDR3 runs 18 residues. This CDR3 reads CASRPRPGTGSVTYEQYF. The CDR3 bases are TGTGCAAGTCGCCCTCGTCCCGGGACAGGATCCGTGACCTACGAGCAGTACTTC.

The chain combines TRBV7-3 with TRBJ2-1; 9 bases align to TRBD2. The CDR3 runs to 14 residues. V trimming: 4 bases; J trimming: 9 bases; junction bases outside the gene matches: 7. Germline V gene lookup returns CDR1 SGHTA and CDR2 FQGTGA. CDR3: CASSSSGASGEQFF. CDR3 nucleotide sequence: TGTGCCAGCAGCTCTAGCGGGGCGTCAGGTGAGCAGTTCTTC. The full variable domain, its missing parts supplied by reference TRBV7-3 and TRBJ2-1, is GAGVSQTPSNKVTEKGKYVELRCDPISGHTALYWYRQSLGQGPEFLIYFQGTGAADDSGLPNDRFFAVRPEGSVSTLKIQRTERGDSAVYLCASSSSGASGEQFFGPGTRLTVL.

This clone was picked up one time. V and J are TRBV7-2 and TRBJ2-5; D ambiguous. Near its end, the DNA agrees better with TRBJ2-7, so the J call may be wrong. The CDR3 totals 14 residues. The V gene's germline CDR1 is SGHTA and CDR2 FQGNSA. CDR3 sequence reads: CASSLVSRTYEQYF. CDR3 nucleotide sequence: TGTGCCAGCAGCTTAGTGTCGAGAACCTACGAGCAGTACTTC.

This clone was detected only once. The chain carries TRBV27 and TRBJ2-1; TRBD1 agrees at 9 bases. Germline V gene sequence: CDR1 MNHEY, CDR2 SMNVEV (reference sequence). The J segment lost 12 bases and the V segment lost 7 bases, leaving 10 bases of the junction unmatched. The CDR3 has 13 residues. The CDR3 DNA reads as TGTGCCAGCAAACCGGGACAGGGATCCGTGCAGTTCTTC. Encoded protein: CASKPGQGSVQFF.

The V call is TRBV5-5, the J call TRBJ2-7; the D gene is possibly TRBD1 (5 bases). V dropped 2 bases and J dropped 3 bases, with 6 bases sitting between them. This CDR3 contains 12 residues. CDR1 is SGHKS, CDR2 YYEKEE, per germline (reference sequence). The CDR3 loop reads CASSFRGYEQYF. The CDR3 DNA follows: TGTGCCAGCAGCTTTAGGGGCTACGAGCAGTACTTC.

Only a few counts were recorded for this clone. The junction departs from germline at one end; a sequencing error may be responsible. The rearrangement uses TRBV7-9 and TRBJ2-1; 7 positions match TRBD2. CDR3 length: 14 residues. Germline loops: CDR1 SEHNR, CDR2 FQNEAQ (reference sequence). Here the CDR3 DNA reads TGTTCCAGCAGCTCCCGGGGGAGGGCCGATGAGCAGTTCTTC. It translates to CSSSSRGRADEQFF.

As concerns this clone: The junction does not match germline at one end; this may be a read error. The rearrangement links TRBV10-3 to TRBJ2-2, with 11 positions matching TRBD1. This CDR3 comprises 16 residues. Germline lookup yields CDR1 ENHRY and CDR2 SYGVKD. The CDR3 sequence is CAISELGTGGPGELFF. The DNA for the CDR3 is TGTGCCATCAGCGAGTTAGGGACAGGGGGACCCGGGGAGCTGTTTTTT.

The rearrangement joins TRBV10-3 to TRBJ2-1; D is perhaps TRBD2 (5 bases). Germline CDR1 is ENHRY and CDR2 is SYGVKD. CDR3 length: 13 residues. The ends were cut back, 4 bases at V and 15 bases at J, with 19 bases in the middle. Here the CDR3 DNA reads TGTGCCATCAGTGTGGGAGAGTTTGGAGATTCGTTCTTC. Translation: CAISVGEFGDSFF.

The V and J genes are TRBV7-2 and TRBJ2-1; D possibly corresponds to TRBD2 (5 bases). Germline V gene data show CDR1 as SGHTA and CDR2 as FQGNSA. The CDR3 sequence is 13 residues long. V lost 5 bases, J lost 6 bases, and 11 bases lay in between. As DNA, the CDR3 is TGTGCCAGCAGCAAACTAGGAATCAATGAGCAGTTCTTC. Protein: CASSKLGINEQFF.

With regard to this clone: The junction departs from the called germline gene at one end, perhaps through a read error. The V call is TRBV4-3, the J call TRBJ2-2; tentatively, D is TRBD2 (5 bases). Germline values: CDR1 LGHNA, CDR2 YSLEER. This CDR3 is built from 17 residues. The CDR3 DNA reads as TGCGCCGGCAGCCAGTCTAGAGGGCATATCCGTGCCGGGGAGCTGTTTTTT. Residues: CAGSQSRGHIRAGELFF.

This clone was counted a single time. V is TRBV5-1 and J is TRBJ1-4; TRBD1 agrees at 10 bases. V lost 4 bases to trimming and J lost 8 bases; unmatched junction nucleotides: 2. Per germline, CDR1 SGHRS and CDR2 YFSETQ. The CDR3 is 13 residues long. CDR3 residues: CASSGTGVEKLFF. CDR3 sequence (DNA): TGCGCCAGCAGCGGGACAGGGGTGGAAAAACTGTTTTTT.

This chain connects TRBV2 to TRBJ1-4; 7 bases line up with TRBD1. Per the germline V gene, CDR1 is SNHLY and CDR2 is FYNNEI. The CDR3 covers 15 residues. Unmatched junction bases numbered 7, after V lost 6 bases and J lost 3 bases. The CDR3 reads CASRYKGASNEKLFF. CDR3 DNA: TGTGCCAGCAGGTACAAGGGGGCCTCTAATGAAAAACTGTTTTTT.

The rearrangement links TRBV6-1 to TRBJ2-7; possibly TRBD2 for D (6 bases). The V end lost 5 bases, the J end lost 4 bases, and 15 bases lay between the germline ends. CDR3 length: 14 amino acids. CDR1 and CDR2 (germline): MNHNS, SASEGT. The DNA for the CDR3 is TGTGCCAGCAGTTCTCTCAGGAGGGAATACGAGCAGTACTTC. The encoded protein is CASSSLRREYEQYF.

V gene TRBV28 combines with J gene TRBJ1-2; 8 bases match TRBD1. The CDR3 covers 15 residues. Germline V gene data show CDR1 as MDHEN and CDR2 as SYDVKM. J was trimmed by 3 bases and V by 10 bases; bases with no gene match: 13. The CDR3 DNA follows: TGTGCCACCCTGCGGACAGGGACAACGTACTATGGCTACACCTTC. Translation gives CATLRTGTTYYGYTF.

The chain couples TRBV28 to TRBJ2-7, with D possibly being TRBD1 (5 bases). Looked up from germline, CDR1 is MDHEN and CDR2 is SYDVKM. The CDR3 extends over 14 amino acids. The V end lost 6 bases, the J end lost 3 bases, and 15 bases lay between the germline ends. The CDR3: CASRGQGLSYEQYF. CDR3 nucleotides: TGTGCCAGCAGGGGCCAGGGTCTCAGCTACGAGCAGTACTTC.

The chain employs TRBV18 and TRBJ2-5, with TRBD2 matching over 11 bases. The J call is in doubt because the DNA end fits TRBJ2-7 better. The CDR3 spans 16 residues. The germline gives CDR1 KGHSH, CDR2 LQKENI. The DNA for the CDR3 is TGTGCCAGCTCACCATTGACTAGCGGGGCCTCCTACGAGCAGTACTTC. This translates into CASSPLTSGASYEQYF.

This clone has only one observation. The chain recombines TRBV12-5 with TRBJ2-5, with 11 nucleotides matching TRBD2. The CDR3 has 20 residues. With 2 bases clipped from V and 1 base from J, the junction kept 15 bases outside the gene matches. Looked up from germline, CDR1 is LGHNT and CDR2 is FRNRAP. The CDR3 DNA is TGTGCTAGTGGTTTGCCCCTCGGGTTGGCGACTAGCGGGGTCCAAGAGACCCAGTACTTC. Translated, it gives CASGLPLGLATSGVQETQYF.

This chain links TRBV19 with TRBJ2-1; D uncertain. The V gene lost 3 bases and the J gene lost 7 bases, with 10 bases spanning the gap. Germline loops: CDR1 LNHDA, CDR2 SQIVND (reference sequence). The CDR3 covers 13 residues. CDR3 DNA sequence: TGTGCCAGTAGTATCCGGGTGAAGAATGAGCAGTTCTTC. Translated: CASSIRVKNEQFF.

The V gene is TRBV19, the J gene TRBJ2-2, with 9 positions matching TRBD2. Per the germline V gene, CDR1 is LNHDA and CDR2 is SQIVND (reference sequence). V lost 4 bases, J lost 7 bases, and 4 bases stayed unmatched. The CDR3 runs 14 residues. The CDR3 DNA reads TGTGCCAGTAGTAGACTAGCGGATGGCGGGGAGCTGTTTTTT. Protein product: CASSRLADGGELFF.

J is TRBJ1-5 and V is TRBV7-9, with a weak D call TRBD1 (6 bases). CDR3 length equals 15 residues. In germline, CDR1 is SEHNR, CDR2 FQNEAQ (reference sequence). The V end lost 1 base, the J end lost 5 bases, and 12 bases lay between the germline ends. CDR3 in DNA: TGTGCCAGCAGCTTAGGCCAGGGGAACTATCAGCCCCAGCATTTT. Translation gives CASSLGQGNYQPQHF.

This chain joins TRBV9 and TRBJ2-2; D remains unclear. V dropped 4 bases and J dropped 3 bases, with 13 bases sitting between them. CDR1 is SGDLS and CDR2 is YYNGEE in the germline V gene. The CDR3 has 15 amino acids. CDR3 sequence (DNA): TGTGCCAGCAGCACCCGTCCCTTAGACACCGGGGAGCTGTTTTTT. Its protein is CASSTRPLDTGELFF.

The chain uses TRBV5-1 and TRBJ2-1; D is unclear. The CDR3 consists of 16 residues. Germline values: CDR1 SGHRS, CDR2 YFSETQ. Trimming left V 2 bases short and J 2 bases short, with 14 bases between. The CDR3 sequence is CASSFGGLTTYNEQFF. CDR3 sequence (DNA): TGCGCCAGCAGCTTCGGTGGCCTTACTACCTACAATGAGCAGTTCTTC.

The chain couples TRBV5-4 to TRBJ1-1; D is possibly TRBD1 (6 bases). The CDR3 loop spans 16 amino acids. The ends were cut back, 4 bases at V and 0 bases at J, with 16 bases in the middle. CDR1 SGHNT and CDR2 YYREEE come from the germline V gene (reference sequence). The CDR3 sequence: CASSPGGGAVNTEAFF. In nucleotides, the CDR3 is TGTGCCAGCAGCCCCGGAGGGGGGGCTGTGAACACTGAAGCTTTCTTT.

The rearrangement links TRBV30 to TRBJ1-6, with TRBD1 matching over 9 bases. The CDR3 length is 13 residues. Germline CDR1 and CDR2: GTSNPN and SVGIG (reference sequence). V lost 3 bases, J lost 9 bases, and 3 bases stayed unmatched. CDR3 loop: CAWRGTGFSPLHF. The CDR3 region has the DNA TGTGCCTGGAGGGGGACAGGGTTTTCACCCCTCCACTTT.

The chain links TRBV19 to TRBJ2-1, with TRBD2 matching 10 bases. V shed 4 bases and J 4 bases; nucleotides not matched to a gene: 4. Germline CDR1 and CDR2: LNHDA and SQIVND (reference sequence). CDR3 length equals 15 residues. The DNA of the CDR3 is TGTGCCAGTAGTAACGGACTAGCGGAGTACAATGAGCAGTTCTTC. It translates to CASSNGLAEYNEQFF.